This TCR beta chain was captured in a study of post-analysis software for immune sequencing data. Study-level points and caveats: Patients carried 4 or 5 TRBV segments more frequently than controls did, and TRBV5-6, TRBV5-1 and TRBV20-1 were among them.

Unique molecular identifiers were present in the TCR beta cDNA libraries. TCRdb processed the PCR reads anew with MiXCR; each CDR3 protein has one entry. The repertoire holds approximately 630,000 distinct CDR3 sequences, over 45% seen once, with roughly 12% in the top ten. To note about this clonotype: Its antigen is undetermined.

Germline CDR1 is DFQATT and CDR2 is SNEGSKA (reference sequence). This CDR3 has 11 residues. The V call is TRBV20-1, the J call TRBJ2-1; D call uncertain. The DNA end is a closer match to TRBJ2-7, so the J assignment may be wrong. The receptor was isolated from a girl aged 2 to 9 with multiple sclerosis. Sequences were obtained from blood. The CDR3 reads CSALSLEEQYF. The CDR3 DNA reads TGCAGTGCGCTAAGCCTTGAGGAGCAGTACTTC.